These 28 T cell receptor beta chains came from one sample sequenced in a study of T cell responses to AZD1222 COVID-19 vaccine. TCRdb keeps only in-frame clones here, not all; method: immunoSEQ multiplex PCR. In the table there are some 91,000 clones, roughly nine tenths of which are singletons. Specimen: peripheral blood, collected on day 0 of AZD1222 vaccination. These receptor sequences come from an adult in good health.

The J gene is TRBJ1-5, the V gene TRBV19, with TRBD1 as a possible D gene (5 bases). Germline-derived CDR1 and CDR2 are LNHDA and SQIVND (reference sequence). Between the trimmed V and J ends, which lost 5 bases and 0 bases, there was a span of 11 bases. The CDR3 sequence is 15 residues long. The CDR3 region has the DNA TGTGCCAGTAGTGCTAGGGACGTTAGCAATCAGCCCCAGCATTTT. Encoded protein: CASSARDVSNQPQHF.

This chain links TRBV7-6 with TRBJ2-1; D is possibly TRBD2 (5 bases). V was shortened by 3 bases and J by 5 bases, with 8 bases between the two germline ends. The CDR3 covers 13 residues. CDR1 and CDR2 from the germline V gene are SGHVS and FNYEAQ. CDR3 residues: CASSFGLDNEQFF. The DNA of the CDR3 is TGTGCCAGCAGCTTCGGACTGGACAATGAGCAGTTCTTC.

This clone occurred once. V gene TRBV7-9 combines with J gene TRBJ1-2; 7 positions agree with TRBD1. The trim removed 5 bases at V and 3 bases at J, leaving 3 bases unmatched. Germline CDR1 and CDR2: SEHNR and FQNEAQ (reference sequence). The CDR3 has 13 amino acids. The DNA of the CDR3 is TGTGCCAGCAGCCTCGGGACAGACTATGGCTACACCTTC. Protein sequence: CASSLGTDYGYTF. The full variable domain, with the rest looked up from reference TRBV7-9 and TRBJ1-2, is DTGVSQNPRHKITKRGQNVTFRCDPISEHNRLYWYRQTLGQGPEFLTYFQNEAQLEKSRLLSDRFSAERPKGSFSTLEIQRTEQGDSAMYLCASSLGTDYGYTFGSGTRLTVV.

This chain connects TRBV18 to TRBJ2-3; 10 bases are shared with TRBD2. Unmatched junction bases numbered 5, after V lost 5 bases and J lost 0 bases. The CDR3 spans 16 residues. Germline V gene sequence: CDR1 KGHSH, CDR2 LQKENI. DNA of the CDR3: TGTGCCAGCTCAACCACTAGCGGGACTAGCACAGATACGCAGTATTTT. Translating it yields CASSTTSGTSTDTQYF.

The V call is TRBV14, the J call TRBJ1-2, with 9 bases matching TRBD1. Looked up from germline, CDR1 is SGHDN and CDR2 is FVKESK. This CDR3 contains 15 residues. With V trimmed by 4 bases and J by 2 bases, 5 bases remained unmatched. CDR3 DNA: TGTGCCAGCAGCCTCATTGGGACAGGGAACTATGGCTACACCTTC. Amino acid sequence: CASSLIGTGNYGYTF.

The CDR3 loop is CASSQEQGEGYGYTF. In DNA form, the CDR3 reads TGCGCCAGCAGCCAAGAACAGGGGGAAGGCTATGGCTACACCTTC. The chain joins TRBV4-3 to TRBJ1-2, with 8 bases matching TRBD1. The CDR3 has 15 amino acids. The germline gives CDR1 LGHNA, CDR2 YSLEER. V was pared by 0 bases and J by 4 bases, with 4 bases of the junction left unmatched.

In nucleotides, the CDR3 is TGTGCCAGCAGCTTAGCCCCCCCTAACTATGGCTACACCTTC. Translated, it gives CASSLAPPNYGYTF. The V call is TRBV11-2, the J call TRBJ1-2; D not resolved. This CDR3 has 14 residues. The germline gives CDR1 SGHAT, CDR2 FQNNGV. V gave up 1 base and J gave up 0 bases, with 6 bases separating them.

The chain is built from TRBV7-6 and TRBJ2-1, with unresolved D. CDR3 length: 14 amino acids. V was trimmed by 1 base and J by 5 bases, leaving 9 bases between them. Germline V gene data show CDR1 as SGHVS and CDR2 as FNYEAQ. The CDR3 loop reads CASSLESMDNEQFF. The CDR3 DNA follows: TGTGCCAGCAGCTTAGAATCCATGGACAATGAGCAGTTCTTC.

There are a few counts of this clone. The chain links TRBV6-5 to TRBJ1-3; the D is unclear. The CDR3 has 14 amino acids. CDR1 and CDR2 (germline): MNHEY, SVGAGI. Trimming stripped 0 bases from V and 3 bases from J, with 6 bases between. The CDR3 is CASSYSTDGNTIYF. In nucleotides, the CDR3 is TGTGCCAGCAGTTACTCGACCGATGGAAACACCATATATTTT.

This chain connects TRBV5-1 to TRBJ2-2; 8 bases agree with TRBD2. Germline V gene sequence: CDR1 SGHRS, CDR2 YFSETQ. V trimming: 4 bases; J trimming: 3 bases; junction bases outside the gene matches: 5. The CDR3 length is 15 residues. The DNA for the CDR3 is TGCGCCAGCAGCGAGCGGGAGCAATACACCGGGGAGCTGTTTTTT. It is translated as CASSEREQYTGELFF.

This chain uses TRBV6-2 or TRBV6-3 with TRBJ1-6; D gene unclear. CDR1 and CDR2 from the germline V gene are MNHEY and SVGEGT. The CDR3 has 14 residues. With 2 bases removed from V and 9 bases from J, the gap between germline ends came to 11 bases. The CDR3 DNA is TGTGCCAGCAGTTACGTTACCTGGACTTCACCCCTCCACTTT. This sequence encodes CASSYVTWTSPLHF.

This clone was found once. The J gene is TRBJ2-2, the V gene TRBV19; no reliable D call. The germline V gene encodes CDR1 LNHDA and CDR2 SQIVND (reference sequence). The CDR3 totals 12 residues. V gave up 1 base and J gave up 7 bases, with 4 bases separating them. The CDR3 DNA reads as TGTGCCAGTAGTATAGCTGGCGGGGAGCTGTTTTTT. It encodes CASSIAGGELFF.

The chain combines TRBV13 with TRBJ1-6; no clear D. CDR3 length equals 12 residues. Between the trimmed V and J ends, which lost 0 bases and 8 bases, there was a span of 2 bases. Per the germline V gene, CDR1 is PRHDT and CDR2 is FYEKMQ (reference sequence). The CDR3 reads CASSLGDSPLHF. Written as DNA, the CDR3 is TGTGCCAGCAGCTTAGGGGATTCACCCCTCCACTTT.

The chain has TRBV7-9 and TRBJ2-7; D is uncertain. The CDR3 is 15 residues long. CDR1 is SEHNR and CDR2 is FQNEAQ in the germline V gene (reference sequence). V lost 2 bases and J 2 bases, leaving 13 bases between the germline ends. The CDR3 here is CASSLSSAGTYEQYF. The CDR3 nucleotides are TGTGCCAGCAGCTTATCTTCTGCCGGAACCTACGAGCAGTACTTC.

This chain uses TRBV10-2 with TRBJ2-4, with D perhaps given as TRBD1 or TRBD2 (5 bases each). CDR3 size: 13 residues. The V gene's germline CDR1 is WSHSY and CDR2 SAAADI. V lost 4 bases and J lost 11, with 15 bases in between. The CDR3: CASSVRTEGVQYF. CDR3 sequence (DNA): TGCGCCAGCAGTGTCCGGACTGAAGGGGTTCAGTACTTC.

This chain joins TRBV29-1 and TRBJ1-2, with D hard to call. Germline values: CDR1 SQVTM, CDR2 ANQGSEA. The CDR3 loop spans 12 amino acids. Trimming took 3 bases from V and 3 from J, leaving 8 bases between them. The CDR3 bases are TGCAGCGTTGACCCCGGAGACTATGGCTACACCTTC. Protein sequence: CSVDPGDYGYTF.

The chain couples TRBV27 to TRBJ2-3; either TRBD1 or TRBD2 may supply D (6 bases each). In germline, CDR1 is MNHEY, CDR2 SMNVEV (reference sequence). CDR3 length equals 13 residues. The germline V and J ends were trimmed by 1 base and 14 bases, with 16 bases remaining between them. CDR3: CASSLYDGGSMYF. In DNA form, the CDR3 reads TGTGCCAGCAGTTTATACGACGGGGGCTCCATGTATTTT.

This clone was observed a few times. J is TRBJ2-7 and V is TRBV12-3 or TRBV12-4; D possibly matches TRBD1 or TRBD2 (5 bases each). The length of the CDR3 is 13 residues. V lost 9 bases and J 1 base, leaving 13 bases between the germline ends. CDR3 in amino acids: CASGDRRSYEQYF. The CDR3 region has the DNA TGTGCCAGTGGGGACCGCCGTTCCTACGAGCAGTACTTC.

The gene calls are TRBV6-5 and TRBJ2-7, with D possibly being TRBD2 (5 bases). Germline V lookup: CDR1 MNHEY, CDR2 SVGAGI. V was trimmed by 0 bases and J by 1 base, leaving 10 bases between them. The CDR3 has 15 residues. As DNA, the CDR3 is TGTGCCAGCAGTTACTCGAGGGCACCTTCCTACGAGCAGTACTTC. Amino acids: CASSYSRAPSYEQYF.

The chain has TRBV7-9 and TRBJ1-1; D not resolved. The CDR3 spans 13 residues. Germline V lookup: CDR1 SEHNR, CDR2 FQNEAQ (reference sequence). The V gene lost 3 bases and the J gene lost 3 bases, with 8 bases spanning the gap. CDR3 DNA sequence: TGTGCCAGCAGCTTGACGGGCTACACTGAAGCTTTCTTT. Protein sequence: CASSLTGYTEAFF.

The rearrangement joins TRBV19 to TRBJ2-1, with 7 bases aligning to TRBD2. Trimming at V came to 10 bases and at J to 2 bases, leaving 14 bases not matched to a gene. Per germline, CDR1 LNHDA and CDR2 SQIVND (reference sequence). The CDR3 consists of 16 residues. DNA for the CDR3: TGTGCCACCTCCCCTCGGGGGGTAGGGGCCTACAATGAGCAGTTCTTC. Its protein is CATSPRGVGAYNEQFF.

This rearrangement joins TRBV3-1 (or the pseudogene TRBV3-2) to TRBJ2-3, with TRBD2 identical over 7 bases. CDR3 length: 15 amino acids. The germline V gene encodes CDR1 LGHDT and CDR2 YNNKEL (reference sequence). V shed 6 bases, J shed 2 bases, and the junction held 8 bases outside the gene matches. CDR3 in amino acids: CASSRTSDTTDTQYF. The CDR3 coding sequence is TGTGCCAGCAGTCGCACTAGCGATACCACAGATACGCAGTATTTT.

The chain has TRBV27 and TRBJ2-7; no reliable D call. Trimming cost V 3 bases and J 3 bases, with 9 bases left between them. The V gene's germline CDR1 is MNHEY and CDR2 SMNVEV (reference sequence). There are 13 residues in the CDR3. The CDR3: CASSFEGSYEQYF. CDR3 in DNA: TGTGCCAGCAGTTTCGAAGGAAGCTACGAGCAGTACTTC.

The chain employs TRBV19 and TRBJ1-1, with D tentatively TRBD1 (6 bases). The CDR3 runs to 19 residues. The V and J ends lost 2 bases and 0 bases respectively, with 22 bases between them. CDR1 and CDR2 from the germline V gene are LNHDA and SQIVND (reference sequence). The CDR3 DNA sequence: TGTGCCAGTAGTATAAAGGGGGGACGGATGAGAAGCCTGAACACTGAAGCTTTCTTT. Its protein is CASSIKGGRMRSLNTEAFF.

The rearrangement links TRBV27 to TRBJ1-1; possible D gene TRBD1, 5 bases. Trimming left V 6 bases short and J 2 bases short, with 16 bases between. This CDR3 region has 15 residues. Germline CDR1 MNHEY, CDR2 SMNVEV (reference sequence). CDR3 protein: CASRGIGVGNTEAFF. The CDR3, as DNA: TGTGCCAGCAGGGGGATAGGGGTGGGAAACACTGAAGCTTTCTTT.

The J gene is TRBJ2-5, the V gene TRBV5-1, with D hard to call. The CDR3 length is 14 residues. Germline values: CDR1 SGHRS, CDR2 YFSETQ. Trimming stripped 5 bases from V and 5 bases from J, with 16 bases between. The CDR3 spells CASSSSRFWETQYF. CDR3 in DNA: TGCGCCAGCAGTTCGAGCCGGTTTTGGGAGACCCAGTACTTC.

The V call is TRBV27, the J call TRBJ1-1, with 9 bases fitting TRBD1. The CDR3 loop spans 14 amino acids. V trimming: 1 base; J trimming: 4 bases; junction bases outside the gene matches: 1. Germline CDR1 MNHEY, CDR2 SMNVEV (reference sequence). CDR3 in DNA: TGTGCCAGCAGTTTATTGGGACAGGGCACTGAAGCTTTCTTT. It encodes CASSLLGQGTEAFF.

This chain uses TRBV4-3 with TRBJ2-2; D may be TRBD1 (6 bases). V dropped 5 bases and J dropped 1 base, with 11 bases sitting between them. Per the germline V gene, CDR1 is LGHNA and CDR2 is YSLEER. The CDR3 length is 15 residues. The CDR3 sequence: CASSWDTKNTGELFF. DNA for the CDR3: TGCGCCAGCAGCTGGGACACTAAGAACACCGGGGAGCTGTTTTTT.